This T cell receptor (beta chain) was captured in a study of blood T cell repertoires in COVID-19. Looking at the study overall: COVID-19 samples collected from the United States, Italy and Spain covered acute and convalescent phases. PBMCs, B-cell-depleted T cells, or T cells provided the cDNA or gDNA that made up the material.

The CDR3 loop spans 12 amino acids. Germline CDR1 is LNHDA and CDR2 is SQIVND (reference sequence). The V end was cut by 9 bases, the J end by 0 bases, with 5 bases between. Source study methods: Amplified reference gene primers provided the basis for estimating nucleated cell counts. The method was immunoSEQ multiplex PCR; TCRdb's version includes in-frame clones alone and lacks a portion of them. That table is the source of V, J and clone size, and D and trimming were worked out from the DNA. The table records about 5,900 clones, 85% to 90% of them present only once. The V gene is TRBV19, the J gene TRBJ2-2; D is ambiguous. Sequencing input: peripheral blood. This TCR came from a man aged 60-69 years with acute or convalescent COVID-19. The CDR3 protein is CASQSNTGELFF. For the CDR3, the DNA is TGTGCCAGCCAGTCGAACACCGGGGAGCTGTTTTTT.